This T cell receptor (beta chain) emerged from a study of Ad26.COV2.S vaccination and SARS-CoV-2 variants. Overall study context: Donor participated within the Ad26.COV2.S arm of the COV1001 trial. Points from the study as a whole: Substantial breadth in spike-specific CD8+ and CD4+ T cell responses was reportedly seen after vaccination. Compared with placebo recipients, vaccine recipients had higher spike-specific TCR breadth.

Remarks on this clone: Its target is unknown.

The treatment was: roughly 19 received Ad26.COV2.S at low or high dose, single or two shots; roughly 5 received placebo; per-sample allocation not given. Sampling was performed 63 days after the first vaccine or placebo injection. The CDR3 runs 15 residues. Germline V lookup: CDR1 SGHRS, CDR2 YFSETQ. V was pared by 4 bases and J by 3 bases, with 13 bases between. Sequencing was performed with immunoSEQ multiplex PCR; in TCRdb, only in-frame clones are kept and a portion is missing. This table holds roughly 380,000 clones, around 84% found once. V usage is TRBV5-1 and J usage is TRBJ2-2, with D possibly being TRBD1 (6 bases). The source is a person aged 18-60 years who received the Ad26.COV2.S COVID-19 vaccine or a placebo. This specimen was peripheral blood, taken in a trial of Ad26.COV2.S vaccine versus placebo. CDR3 protein: CASSLRDTYTGELFF. CDR3 bases: TGCGCCAGCAGCCTCCGGGACACCTACACCGGGGAGCTGTTTTTT.